The 12 T cell receptor beta chains given below trace back to one sample, sequenced in a study of T cell repertoires in cytomegalovirus infection. TCRdb re-called the reads through MiXCR, storing one row per CDR3 protein. Of 60,000 to 75,000 distinct CDR3 sequences listed, over 3.5% were seen once; the top ten hold approximately 20%. The sample consisted of PBMCs. The receptors stem from a human donor in good health (CMV status not recorded). Some clones in this sample may be carry-over from other donors' samples.

The V call is TRBV7-2, the J call TRBJ2-5; TRBD2 matches at 9 bases. The CDR3 is made up of 16 amino acids. The V gene's germline CDR1 is SGHTA and CDR2 FQGNSA. The trim removed 5 bases at V and 4 bases at J, leaving 11 bases unmatched. The CDR3 spells CASSTRGGGGGETQYF. CDR3 DNA sequence: TGTGCCAGCAGCACTCGGGGCGGGGGGGGGGGAGAGACCCAGTACTTC.

V and J are TRBV6-4 and TRBJ2-7; 9 bases line up with TRBD1. CDR3 length: 15 residues. Germline values: CDR1 MRHNA, CDR2 SNTAGT. Germline trimming cut 7 bases from V and 2 bases from J; bases unmatched to any gene: 9. CDR3: CASTPRTGDTYEQYF. The CDR3 bases are TGTGCCAGCACCCCCCGGACAGGGGATACCTACGAGCAGTACTTC.

In this sample, this clonotype turned up many times. This rearrangement joins TRBV7-2 to TRBJ1-1, with D unclear. From germline, CDR1 is SGHTA and CDR2 FQGNSA. The CDR3 has 13 residues. Trimming pared 5 bases from V and 0 bases from J, leaving 7 bases between. The CDR3 sequence: CASSPNMNTEAFF. DNA for the CDR3: TGTGCCAGCAGCCCGAACATGAACACTGAAGCTTTCTTT.

This clonotype was detected ten times or more. J is TRBJ2-1 and V is TRBV7-2; D not resolved. Trimming removed 5 bases from V and 9 bases from J, with 8 bases in between. The germline gives CDR1 SGHTA, CDR2 FQGNSA. This CDR3 contains 11 residues. The CDR3 sequence is CASSTQLEQFF. The CDR3 DNA reads as TGTGCCAGCAGCACCCAGCTTGAGCAGTTCTTC.

This clonotype has a count of ten or more. V usage is TRBV5-1 and J usage is TRBJ2-2; TRBD1 is a possible D gene (6 bases). This CDR3 contains 15 residues. Germline V gene lookup returns CDR1 SGHRS and CDR2 YFSETQ. V lost 5 bases, J lost 1 base, and 12 bases lay in between. CDR3 loop: CASRGGQLNTGELFF. In DNA, the CDR3 is TGCGCCAGCAGAGGCGGACAGCTGAACACCGGGGAGCTGTTTTTT.

This clonotype has a count of ten or more. This rearrangement joins TRBV7-2 to TRBJ2-7; D perhaps matches TRBD2 (6 bases). The length of the CDR3 is 12 residues. Trimming removed 6 bases at V and 6 bases at J, with 12 bases between. Germline V gene lookup returns CDR1 SGHTA and CDR2 FQGNSA. The CDR3 loop is CASSSLAREQYF. In DNA, the CDR3 is TGTGCCAGCAGTTCACTAGCCCGCGAGCAGTACTTC.

This clonotype was seen repeatedly, ten times or more. The genes are TRBV7-2 and TRBJ2-4; a weak D match, TRBD2 (5 bases). Trimming left V 1 base short and J 9 bases short, with 10 bases between. This CDR3 is 13 amino acids long. Germline lookup yields CDR1 SGHTA and CDR2 FQGNSA. The DNA for the CDR3 is TGTGCCAGCAGCTTAGAACGGGATGGCATTCAGTACTTC. Its translation is CASSLERDGIQYF.

This clonotype was recorded many times. The rearrangement joins TRBV6-1 to TRBJ2-2; possible D gene TRBD2, 6 bases. CDR3 size: 17 residues. Germline lookup yields CDR1 MNHNS and CDR2 SASEGT. V was trimmed by 4 bases and J by 3 bases, leaving 18 bases between them. The CDR3 DNA is TGTGCCAGCAGTGGCGGGAACGCGGATATGTACACCGGGGAGCTGTTTTTT. Its translation is CASSGGNADMYTGELFF.

This clonotype showed up just once. The CDR3 region is CASRISGYGRDKNQPQHF. CDR3 nucleotide sequence: TGTGCCAGCCGTATCAGCGGTTATGGGAGAGACAAGAATCAGCCCCAGCATTTT. This sequence joins TRBV27 and TRBJ1-5, with D hard to call. The CDR3 is made up of 18 amino acids. V lost 8 bases and J 4 bases, leaving 27 bases between the germline ends. Germline-derived CDR1 and CDR2 are MNHEY and SMNVEV (reference sequence).

This clonotype occurred many times. The chain couples TRBV7-2 to TRBJ1-2; tentatively, D is TRBD1 (5 bases). The V gene lost 3 bases and the J gene lost 3 bases, with 11 bases spanning the gap. The germline V gene encodes CDR1 SGHTA and CDR2 FQGNSA. CDR3 length: 14 amino acids. The CDR3 DNA is TGTGCCAGCAGCTTCAGCAGGGACGACTATGGCTACACCTTC. This encodes CASSFSRDDYGYTF.

This clonotype was picked up many times. The CDR3 region is CASSLSGPSAHEQYF. The CDR3, as DNA: TGTGCCAGCAGCCTATCCGGGCCCTCTGCCCACGAGCAGTACTTC. The V and J genes are TRBV7-6 and TRBJ2-7; no reliable D call. The CDR3 has 15 residues. V lost 5 bases and J 5 bases, leaving 19 bases between the germline ends. Germline CDR1 SGHVS, CDR2 FNYEAQ.

There are a few counts of this clonotype. The V call is TRBV7-9, the J call TRBJ2-1, with a weak D call TRBD2 (6 bases). CDR1 and CDR2 from the germline V gene are SEHNR and FQNEAQ (reference sequence). The ends were cut back, 1 base at V and 9 bases at J, with 16 bases in the middle. The CDR3 length is 15 residues. CDR3 sequence reads: CASSLVPGLRREQFF. In nucleotides, the CDR3 is TGTGCCAGCAGCTTAGTACCGGGACTCCGGCGTGAGCAGTTCTTC.